This T cell receptor (beta chain) was identified during a study of control samples from healthy donors and cancer patients. Between the trimmed V and J ends, which lost 2 bases and 3 bases, there was a span of 15 bases. The CDR3 covers 16 residues. Per the germline V gene, CDR1 is SEHNR and CDR2 is FQNEAQ (reference sequence). TCRdb's copy holds only in-frame clones and misses some; the assay was immunoSEQ multiplex PCR. This sample has tens of thousands of clones; 91% occur once, and the top ten carry around 17%. The chain has TRBV7-9 and TRBJ2-3, with D possibly being TRBD2 (7 bases). The sample comprised blood. This TCR came from a man aged 50 to 59 in good health. The CDR3 DNA reads TGTGCCAGCAGCTTAAAGTGGGGGGGCGTGACAGATACGCAGTATTTT. Amino acids: CASSLKWGGVTDTQYF.